This TCR beta chain was recovered during a study of shared clonotypes between healthy human individuals. Turning to the study itself: The people who gave samples were a couple of women and a few men aged 18 to 49.

Overall study findings and caveats: The study sampled only blood, and tissue repertoires likely differ.

V was clipped by 3 bases and J by 4 bases, with 16 bases between them. The CDR3 is 16 residues long. Germline V gene lookup returns CDR1 LGHNA and CDR2 YNFKEQ. Points on this clone: What it recognizes is unknown.

At a deep level, the assay was run. Assay used: immunoSEQ multiplex PCR; TCRdb lists only in-frame clones, some missing. The sample has about 100,000 clones; 55% to 70% are singletons. The sequence was collected from a woman in her twenties or thirties in good health. The material sequenced was memory CD8+ T cells sorted from blood. Subset defined: CD45RO+ cells pooled with CCR7-negative TemRA cells. The J gene is TRBJ1-5, the V gene TRBV4-2; D remains ambiguous. The CDR3 reads CASSQERASTNQPQHF. CDR3 in DNA: TGTGCCAGCAGCCAGGAACGGGCCTCGACGAATCAGCCCCAGCATTTT.